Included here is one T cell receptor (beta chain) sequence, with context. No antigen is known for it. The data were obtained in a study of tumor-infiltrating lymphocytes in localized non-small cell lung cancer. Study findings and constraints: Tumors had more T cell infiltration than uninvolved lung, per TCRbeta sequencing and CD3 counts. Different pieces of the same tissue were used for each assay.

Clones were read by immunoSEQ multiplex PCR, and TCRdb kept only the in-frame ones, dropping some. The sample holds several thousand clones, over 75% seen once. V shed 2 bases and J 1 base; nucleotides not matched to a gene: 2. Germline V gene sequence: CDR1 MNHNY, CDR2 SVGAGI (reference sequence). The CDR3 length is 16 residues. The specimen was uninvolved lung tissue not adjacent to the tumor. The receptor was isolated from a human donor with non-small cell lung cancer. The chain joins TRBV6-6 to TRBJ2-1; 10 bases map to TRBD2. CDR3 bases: TGTGCCAGCAGTTACCTAGCGGGGGATTCCTACAATGAGCAGTTCTTC. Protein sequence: CASSYLAGDSYNEQFF.